This T cell receptor beta chain was recovered during a study of T cells in women clearing cervical HPV infection. Study-level background: Controls were women whose single incident HPV16 infection cleared within 12 months without precancer or cancer.

Each participant carried one incident cervical HPV16 infection only. Notes on this clone: The observed sequence ends 3 residues before the CDR3 terminus, with the missing tail filled in from the germline J gene.

CDR1 GTSNPN and CDR2 SVGIG come from the germline V gene (reference sequence). V was pared by 0 bases and J by 1 base, with 10 bases between. The CDR3 totals 15 residues. Some clones are missing from TCRdb's copy, which holds only in-frame ones; the method was immunoSEQ multiplex PCR. The listing contains 30,000 to 35,000 clones. V is TRBV30 and J is TRBJ1-5; the D gene is possibly TRBD1 (5 bases). This TCR was sampled from a woman between 18 and 70 years old with a cervical HPV16 infection that either progressed to CIN3+ or cleared (not recorded which). Sequenced: blood buffy coat. The CDR3 sequence: CAWSVGGASNQPQHF. The sequenced CDR3 bases are TGTGCCTGGAGTGTAGGAGGGGCGAGCAATCAGCCC.